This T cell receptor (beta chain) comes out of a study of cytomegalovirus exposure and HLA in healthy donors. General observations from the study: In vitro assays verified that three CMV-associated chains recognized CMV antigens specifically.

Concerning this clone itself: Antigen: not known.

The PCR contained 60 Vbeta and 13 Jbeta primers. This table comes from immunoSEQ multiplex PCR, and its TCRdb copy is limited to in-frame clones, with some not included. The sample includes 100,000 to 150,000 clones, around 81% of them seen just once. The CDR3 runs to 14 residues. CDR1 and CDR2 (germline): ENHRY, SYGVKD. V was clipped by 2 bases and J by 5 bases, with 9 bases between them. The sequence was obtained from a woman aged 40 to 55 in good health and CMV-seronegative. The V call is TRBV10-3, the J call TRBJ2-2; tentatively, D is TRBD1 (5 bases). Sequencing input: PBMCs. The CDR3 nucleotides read TGTGCCATCAGTGAGCAGGGTATGACCGGGGAGCTGTTTTTT. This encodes CAISEQGMTGELFF.